This T cell receptor (beta chain) stems from a study of PD-L1 blockade in urothelial cancer. This clone was counted only a few times. CDR3 length equals 13 residues. V dropped 2 bases and J dropped 9 bases, with 10 bases sitting between them. CDR1 is LNHDA, CDR2 SQIVND, per germline (reference sequence). The assay was immunoSEQ multiplex PCR, and TCRdb's table has in-frame clones only and misses some. The sample lists 130,000 or so clones, roughly 84% occurring once. As to time point: pretreatment peripheral blood. This TCR was recovered from a man in his fifties or sixties with urothelial cancer. This rearrangement joins TRBV19 to TRBJ2-2, with TRBD2 as a possible D gene (5 bases). This sample comprised PBMCs, obtained around atezolizumab (anti-PD-L1) treatment. The CDR3 protein is CASSISSRRELFF. CDR3 in DNA: TGTGCCAGTAGTATATCTAGCCGGAGGGAGCTGTTTTTT.